This TCR beta chain was captured in a study of radiation and T cells in renal cell carcinoma. In the study overall: Nephrectomy followed 15 Gy stereotactic body radiation by 4 weeks. General study results and limits: No pretreatment tumor biopsies were available for baseline clonotypes. From baseline, blood top tumor clonotypes peaked at 2 weeks post-radiation.

A note on this clone: Its antigen is still unknown.

Generated by immunoSEQ multiplex PCR, the TCRdb table keeps only in-frame clones and is missing some. The table records roughly 100,000 clones, approximately 86% of them present only once. The time point here: baseline pretreatment blood. Treatment specified: 15 Gy SBRT to primary tumor, nephrectomy 4 weeks later. The patient's renal cell carcinoma had clear cell pathology. Unmatched junction bases numbered 3, after V lost 3 bases and J lost 3 bases. The CDR3 covers 14 residues. From germline, CDR1 is SGHRS and CDR2 YFSETQ. The chain has TRBV5-1 and TRBJ2-1; 7 bases line up with TRBD1. The specimen comprised blood, sampled from a patient whose treatment included radiotherapy and nephrectomy. The origin of this receptor is a man between 45 and 60 years old with renal cell carcinoma. This chain's CDR3 is CASSWGQNYNEQFF. The CDR3, as DNA: TGCGCCAGCAGCTGGGGACAGAACTACAATGAGCAGTTCTTC.